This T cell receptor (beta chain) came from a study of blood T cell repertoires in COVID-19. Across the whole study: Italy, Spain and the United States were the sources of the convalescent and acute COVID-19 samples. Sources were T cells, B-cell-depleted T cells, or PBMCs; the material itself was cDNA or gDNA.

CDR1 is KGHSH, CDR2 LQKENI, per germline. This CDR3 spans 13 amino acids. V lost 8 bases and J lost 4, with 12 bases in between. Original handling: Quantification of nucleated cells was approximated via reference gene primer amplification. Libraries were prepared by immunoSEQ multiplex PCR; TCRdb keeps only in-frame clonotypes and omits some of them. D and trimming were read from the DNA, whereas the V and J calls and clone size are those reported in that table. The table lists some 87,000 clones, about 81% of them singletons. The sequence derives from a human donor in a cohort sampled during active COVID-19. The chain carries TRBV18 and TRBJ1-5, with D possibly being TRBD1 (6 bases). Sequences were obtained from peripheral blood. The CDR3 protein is CASTWTANQPQHF. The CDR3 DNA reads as TGTGCCAGCACCTGGACAGCAAATCAGCCCCAGCATTTT.